This T cell receptor beta chain was found in a study of blood T cell repertoires in COVID-19. Generated by immunoSEQ multiplex PCR, the TCRdb table keeps only in-frame clones and is missing some. Found here are a few hundred thousand clones, 80% to 90% of them singletons; the top ten hold 0.8% to 0.85%. Seattle's enrolled individuals joined amid active infection and were then monitored longitudinally. CDR1 KGHSH and CDR2 LQKENI come from the germline V gene. Trimming cost V 5 bases and J 6 bases; bases outside gene matches: 11. The CDR3 is 16 amino acids. Material: peripheral blood. The receptor was isolated from a man between 18 and 29 years old with COVID-19, enrolled during active disease. The chain links TRBV18 to TRBJ2-7, with 12 positions matching TRBD1. The CDR3 sequence is CASSTQPGTGGVEQYF. CDR3 sequence (DNA): TGTGCCAGCTCAACCCAACCCGGGACAGGGGGCGTCGAGCAGTACTTC.